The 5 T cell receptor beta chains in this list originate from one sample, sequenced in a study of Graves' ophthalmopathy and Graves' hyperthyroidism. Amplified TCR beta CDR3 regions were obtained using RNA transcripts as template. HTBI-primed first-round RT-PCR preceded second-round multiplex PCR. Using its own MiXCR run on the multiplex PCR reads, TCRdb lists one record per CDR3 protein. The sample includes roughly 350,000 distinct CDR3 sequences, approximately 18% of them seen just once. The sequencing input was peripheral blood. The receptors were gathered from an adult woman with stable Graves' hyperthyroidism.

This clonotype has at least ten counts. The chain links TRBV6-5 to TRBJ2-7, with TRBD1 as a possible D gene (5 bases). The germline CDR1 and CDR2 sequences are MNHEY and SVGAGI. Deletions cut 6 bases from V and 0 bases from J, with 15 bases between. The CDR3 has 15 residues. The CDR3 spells CASSGRQLSSYEQYF. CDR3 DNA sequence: TGTGCCAGCAGCGGAAGACAGTTAAGCTCCTACGAGCAGTACTTC.

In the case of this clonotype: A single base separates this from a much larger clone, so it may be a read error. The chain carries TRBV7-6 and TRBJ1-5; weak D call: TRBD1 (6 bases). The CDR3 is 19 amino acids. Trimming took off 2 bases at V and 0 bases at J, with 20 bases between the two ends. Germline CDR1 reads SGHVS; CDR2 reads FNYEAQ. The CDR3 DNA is TGTGCCAGCAGCTTACGCCCCATGGCAGGGGATTCTAGCAATCAGCCCCAGCATTTT. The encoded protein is CASSLRPMAGDSSNQPQHF. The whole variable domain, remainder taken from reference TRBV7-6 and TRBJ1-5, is GAGVSQSPRYKVTKRGQDVALRCDPISGHVSLYWYRQALGQGPEFLTYFNYEAQQDKSGLPNDRFSAERPEGSISTLTIQRTEQRDSAMYRCASSLRPMAGDSSNQPQHFGDGTRLSIL.

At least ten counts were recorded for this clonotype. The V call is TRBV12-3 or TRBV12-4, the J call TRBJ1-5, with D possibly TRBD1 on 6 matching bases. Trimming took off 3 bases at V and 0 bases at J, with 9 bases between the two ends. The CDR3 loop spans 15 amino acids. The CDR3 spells CASSFSGVSNQPQHF. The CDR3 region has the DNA TGTGCCAGCAGTTTCTCAGGGGTTAGCAATCAGCCCCAGCATTTT.

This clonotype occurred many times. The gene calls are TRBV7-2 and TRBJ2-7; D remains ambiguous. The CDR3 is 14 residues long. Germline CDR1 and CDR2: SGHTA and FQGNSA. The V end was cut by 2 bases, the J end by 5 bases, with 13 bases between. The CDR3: CASSLTFSIHEQYF. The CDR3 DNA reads TGTGCCAGCAGCTTAACGTTCTCTATACACGAGCAGTACTTC.

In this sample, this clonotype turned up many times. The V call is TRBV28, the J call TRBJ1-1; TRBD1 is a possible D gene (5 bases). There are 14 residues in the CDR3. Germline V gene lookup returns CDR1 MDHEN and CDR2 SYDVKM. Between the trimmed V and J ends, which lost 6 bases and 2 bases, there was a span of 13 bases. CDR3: CASSQDDSNTEAFF. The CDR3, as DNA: TGTGCCAGCAGCCAAGACGACAGTAACACTGAAGCTTTCTTT.